This is a list of T cell receptor beta chains from one sample in a study of shared clonotypes between healthy human individuals. Measured with immunoSEQ multiplex PCR; TCRdb has only the in-frame clones, and not every one. The sample includes approximately 1,500,000 clones, under 99% of them seen just once. The specimen sequenced was naive CD4+ T cells sorted from blood. The receptor set was obtained from a man aged 25-45 years in good health. Each CDR3 is given with its conserved first and last residue. Each record gives: D gene, V gene, clone size, J gene, CDR3 protein, CDR3 DNA. A D gene is named only where the DNA matches it firmly. Rows give clone size only sometimes, using once, few, many, or a class for an expanded clone.

D gene: NA
V gene: TRBV14
clone size: NA
J gene: TRBJ2-7
CDR3 protein: CASSLTRSSYEQYF
CDR3 DNA: TGTGCCAGCAGCTTGACGAGGAGCTCCTACGAGCAGTACTTC

D gene: NA
V gene: TRBV11-1
clone size: NA
J gene: TRBJ2-1
CDR3 protein: CASSSGGTNYNEQFF
CDR3 DNA: TGTGCCAGCAGCTCAGGCGGGACCAATTACAATGAGCAGTTCTTC

D gene: NA
V gene: TRBV2
clone size: NA
J gene: TRBJ2-7
CDR3 protein: CASSEAGGPEGEQYF
CDR3 DNA: TGTGCCAGCAGTGAAGCCGGAGGACCGGAAGGCGAGCAGTACTTC

D gene: NA
V gene: TRBV7-2
clone size: NA
J gene: TRBJ2-2
CDR3 protein: CASSHYTGELFF
CDR3 DNA: TGTGCCAGCAGTCATTATACCGGGGAGCTGTTTTTT

D gene: NA
V gene: TRBV6-5
clone size: NA
J gene: TRBJ1-2
CDR3 protein: CTTGSDYGYTF
CDR3 DNA: TGTACTACAGGGTCAGACTATGGCTACACCTTC

D gene: NA
V gene: TRBV28
clone size: once
J gene: TRBJ2-2
CDR3 protein: CASSLLGGITGELFF
CDR3 DNA: TGTGCCAGCAGTTTACTGGGAGGAATCACCGGGGAGCTGTTTTTT

D gene: TRBD1
V gene: TRBV5-1
clone size: NA
J gene: TRBJ2-3
CDR3 protein: CASSLAGTGVVDTQYF
CDR3 DNA: TGCGCCAGCAGCTTGGCGGGGACAGGGGTGGTGGATACGCAGTATTTT

D gene: TRBD1
V gene: TRBV27
clone size: NA
J gene: TRBJ2-7
CDR3 protein: CASSPGTVGPYEQYF
CDR3 DNA: TGTGCCAGCAGTCCCGGGACAGTCGGTCCCTACGAGCAGTACTTC

D gene: NA
V gene: TRBV25-1
clone size: NA
J gene: TRBJ1-5
CDR3 protein: CASSDLGQLPQHF
CDR3 DNA: TGTGCCAGCAGTGACTTGGGACAACTGCCCCAGCATTTT

D gene: NA
V gene: TRBV19
clone size: NA
J gene: TRBJ2-1
CDR3 protein: CASSIVPLWSEQFF
CDR3 DNA: TGTGCCAGTAGTATAGTCCCTCTTTGGAGCGAGCAGTTCTTC

D gene: NA
V gene: TRBV4-3
clone size: NA
J gene: TRBJ2-2
CDR3 protein: CASRPDRIGTGELFF
CDR3 DNA: TGCGCCAGCAGACCAGACAGAATCGGCACCGGGGAGCTGTTTTTT

D gene: TRBD2
V gene: TRBV10-3
clone size: NA
J gene: TRBJ2-2
CDR3 protein: CAISEPGLATTGELFF
CDR3 DNA: TGTGCCATCAGTGAGCCGGGACTAGCGACCACCGGGGAGCTGTTTTTT

D gene: NA
V gene: TRBV2
clone size: NA
J gene: TRBJ2-7
CDR3 protein: CASRETAEQYF
CDR3 DNA: TGTGCCAGCAGAGAAACGGCAGAGCAGTACTTC

D gene: NA
V gene: TRBV7-9
clone size: NA
J gene: TRBJ1-1
CDR3 protein: CASSQNRETEAFF
CDR3 DNA: TGTGCCAGCAGTCAAAACAGGGAAACTGAAGCTTTCTTT

D gene: NA
V gene: TRBV21-1
clone size: NA
J gene: TRBJ2-2
CDR3 protein: CASSKVSTVCGKLFF
CDR3 DNA: TGTGCCAGCAGCAAAGTTTCGACCGTATGCGGTAAGCTGTTTTTT

D gene: TRBD1
V gene: TRBV7-2
clone size: NA
J gene: TRBJ2-5
CDR3 protein: CASSPVLGTGGETQYF
CDR3 DNA: TGTGCCAGCAGTCCCGTATTAGGGACAGGAGGCGAGACCCAGTACTTC

D gene: TRBD2
V gene: TRBV5-1
clone size: NA
J gene: TRBJ2-1
CDR3 protein: CASSSGTSGTYNEQFF
CDR3 DNA: TGCGCCAGCAGCTCGGGGACTAGCGGGACTTACAATGAGCAGTTCTTC

D gene: NA
V gene: TRBV18
clone size: NA
J gene: TRBJ2-7
CDR3 protein: CASSSYIVPYEQYF
CDR3 DNA: TGTGCCAGCTCATCATATATAGTCCCCTACGAGCAGTACTTC

D gene: TRBD2
V gene: TRBV5-4
clone size: NA
J gene: TRBJ2-3
CDR3 protein: CASSLLASGSTDTQYF
CDR3 DNA: TGTGCCAGCAGCTTGTTGGCTAGCGGGAGCACAGATACGCAGTATTTT

D gene: TRBD2
V gene: TRBV29-1
clone size: NA
J gene: TRBJ2-5
CDR3 protein: CSLSGTKETQYF
CDR3 DNA: TGCAGCCTTTCTGGGACTAAAGAGACCCAGTACTTC

D gene: NA
V gene: TRBV19
clone size: NA
J gene: TRBJ1-2
CDR3 protein: CASSIERGQIYGYTF
CDR3 DNA: TGTGCCAGTAGTATAGAACGGGGGCAGATCTATGGCTACACCTTC

D gene: NA
V gene: TRBV9
clone size: NA
J gene: TRBJ2-1
CDR3 protein: CASSLKLGGFHNEQFF
CDR3 DNA: TGTGCCAGCAGCTTGAAATTAGGGGGGTTTCACAATGAGCAGTTCTTC

D gene: NA
V gene: TRBV9
clone size: NA
J gene: TRBJ2-7
CDR3 protein: CASSVGSSSYEQYF
CDR3 DNA: TGTGCCAGCAGCGTGGGTAGCAGTTCCTACGAGCAGTACTTC

D gene: NA
V gene: TRBV4-2
clone size: NA
J gene: TRBJ1-1
CDR3 protein: CASSRGDSVNTEAFF
CDR3 DNA: TGTGCCAGCAGCCGGGGCGACAGCGTGAACACTGAAGCTTTCTTT

D gene: NA
V gene: TRBV4-1
clone size: NA
J gene: TRBJ1-5
CDR3 protein: CASSPDLSNQPQHF
CDR3 DNA: TGCGCCAGCAGCCCCGACCTGAGCAATCAGCCCCAGCATTTT

D gene: NA
V gene: TRBV30
clone size: NA
J gene: TRBJ2-5
CDR3 protein: CAWSVQSRAVMWETQYF
CDR3 DNA: TGTGCCTGGAGTGTACAATCGCGGGCAGTCATGTGGGAGACCCAGTACTTC

D gene: TRBD1
V gene: TRBV18
clone size: NA
J gene: TRBJ1-5
CDR3 protein: CASSGTGRDQPQHF
CDR3 DNA: TGTGCCAGCTCAGGGACAGGGCGGGATCAGCCCCAGCATTTT

D gene: NA
V gene: TRBV9
clone size: NA
J gene: TRBJ2-3
CDR3 protein: CASSVSASSTDTQYF
CDR3 DNA: TGTGCCAGCAGCGTGTCTGCCTCCAGCACAGATACGCAGTATTTT

D gene: NA
V gene: TRBV7-9
clone size: few
J gene: TRBJ1-2
CDR3 protein: CASSPMRGSYGYTF
CDR3 DNA: TGTGCCAGCAGCCCTATGCGGGGGAGCTATGGCTACACCTTC

D gene: NA
V gene: TRBV5-1
clone size: NA
J gene: TRBJ1-1
CDR3 protein: CASSLRPGYTEAFF
CDR3 DNA: TGCGCCAGCAGCTTAAGGCCGGGTTATACTGAAGCTTTCTTT

D gene: TRBD2
V gene: TRBV4-1
clone size: NA
J gene: TRBJ2-1
CDR3 protein: CASSPTEAGLGYNEQFF
CDR3 DNA: TGCGCCAGCAGCCCCACTGAAGCGGGACTGGGCTACAATGAGCAGTTCTTC

D gene: TRBD1
V gene: TRBV25-1
clone size: NA
J gene: TRBJ2-7
CDR3 protein: CASSPGTGFEQYF
CDR3 DNA: TGTGCCAGCAGTCCCGGGACAGGGTTCGAGCAGTACTTC

D gene: TRBD2
V gene: TRBV28
clone size: NA
J gene: TRBJ2-7
CDR3 protein: CASSARTSGRLASISYEQYF
CDR3 DNA: TGTGCCAGCAGTGCGAGGACTAGCGGGAGACTCGCTAGCATCTCCTACGAGCAGTACTTC

D gene: TRBD1
V gene: TRBV14
clone size: NA
J gene: TRBJ1-2
CDR3 protein: CASSPGGSRFSGYTF
CDR3 DNA: TGTGCCAGCAGTCCAGGGGGATCTCGCTTTAGCGGCTACACCTTC

D gene: TRBD2
V gene: TRBV30
clone size: NA
J gene: TRBJ2-1
CDR3 protein: CAWSGVESGRTYNEQFF
CDR3 DNA: TGTGCCTGGAGTGGAGTCGAAAGCGGGAGAACCTACAATGAGCAGTTCTTC

D gene: NA
V gene: TRBV19
clone size: NA
J gene: TRBJ2-1
CDR3 protein: CASTSRSYKNEGQFF
CDR3 DNA: TGTGCCAGTACGAGTCGTTCGTATAAAAATGAGGGGCAGTTCTTC

D gene: NA
V gene: TRBV11-3
clone size: NA
J gene: TRBJ2-7
CDR3 protein: CASSLATGYEQYF
CDR3 DNA: TGTGCCAGCAGCTTAGCCACGGGATACGAGCAGTACTTC

D gene: TRBD2
V gene: TRBV4-3
clone size: NA
J gene: TRBJ2-3
CDR3 protein: CASSQEVGLLAGAKGSTDTQYF
CDR3 DNA: TGCGCCAGCAGCCAAGAAGTCGGCTTACTAGCGGGAGCAAAGGGAAGCACAGATACGCAGTATTTT

D gene: NA
V gene: TRBV5-6
clone size: NA
J gene: TRBJ2-3
CDR3 protein: CASRGYASTDTQYF
CDR3 DNA: TGTGCCAGTAGGGGGTATGCTAGCACAGATACGCAGTATTTT

D gene: NA
V gene: TRBV5-1
clone size: NA
J gene: TRBJ1-1
CDR3 protein: CASSPDNRVSMNTEAFF
CDR3 DNA: TGCGCCAGCAGCCCCGACAACCGGGTTAGCATGAACACTGAAGCTTTCTTT

D gene: TRBD1
V gene: TRBV7-9
clone size: NA
J gene: TRBJ2-2
CDR3 protein: CASRTGANTGELFF
CDR3 DNA: TGTGCCAGCAGGACAGGGGCGAACACCGGGGAGCTGTTTTTT

D gene: NA
V gene: TRBV5-5
clone size: NA
J gene: TRBJ2-7
CDR3 protein: CASSRDRPYEQYF
CDR3 DNA: TGTGCCAGCAGCCGGGACCGACCCTACGAGCAGTACTTC

D gene: NA
V gene: TRBV4-1
clone size: NA
J gene: TRBJ2-7
CDR3 protein: CASSQRGDSLIYEQYF
CDR3 DNA: TGCGCCAGCAGCCAAAGGGGGGACAGTCTTATTTACGAGCAGTACTTC

D gene: NA
V gene: TRBV18
clone size: NA
J gene: TRBJ1-2
CDR3 protein: CASSPGEDYGYTF
CDR3 DNA: TGTGCCAGCTCACCAGGGGAAGACTATGGCTACACCTTC

D gene: TRBD1
V gene: TRBV30
clone size: once
J gene: TRBJ1-2
CDR3 protein: CAWNRGLADGYTF
CDR3 DNA: TGTGCCTGGAACAGGGGATTGGCAGATGGCTACACCTTC

D gene: NA
V gene: TRBV5-1
clone size: NA
J gene: TRBJ2-7
CDR3 protein: CASSPPGRDFYEQYF
CDR3 DNA: TGCGCCAGCAGCCCCCCGGGGCGGGACTTCTACGAGCAGTACTTC

D gene: TRBD1
V gene: TRBV6-5
clone size: few
J gene: TRBJ2-7
CDR3 protein: CASSSGTGGYEQYF
CDR3 DNA: TGTGCCAGCAGTTCCGGGACAGGGGGGTACGAGCAGTACTTC

D gene: NA
V gene: TRBV5-1
clone size: NA
J gene: TRBJ2-3
CDR3 protein: CASSLQGPSTDTQYF
CDR3 DNA: TGCGCCAGCAGCCTCCAGGGGCCTAGCACAGATACGCAGTATTTT